This T cell receptor (beta chain) was retrieved from a study of beta chain features in type 1 diabetes. In germline, CDR1 is SQVTM, CDR2 ANQGSEA. This CDR3 comprises 13 residues. Trimming stripped 4 bases from V and 4 bases from J, with 13 bases between. Of the isolated RNA, all was reverse transcribed, and so the sequenced material was expressed TCRB transcripts. An average approximately 4 million reads came from naive, central memory and regulatory T cell samples. The table came from immunoSEQ multiplex PCR; TCRdb's copy has only in-frame clones and leaves some out. This sample carries roughly 400,000 clones, about 10% of them seen once, and the ten largest clones take about 0.6%. Study-wide points: It was possible that PCR favored shorter templates, equally so in patients and controls. For Type 1 diabetes patients, all four CD4+ subsets carried TCRB CDR3s that were moderately but significantly shorter.

Blood was drawn once from each donor into heparinised tubes. The draws averaged approximately 120 mL. Naive, central memory, regulatory and stem cell-like memory cells within the CD4+ compartment were sorted using CD45RO/CCR7/CD25/CD127/CD95/CD27. This clone has only a few counts. The antigen is undetermined. The sequenced sample consisted of central memory CD4+ T cells from blood. The sequence came from a man aged 25-45 years with type 1 diabetes. V usage is TRBV29-1 and J usage is TRBJ1-2; no reliable D call. The CDR3 region has the DNA TGCAGCGTTGGTGGGGTCCCCGCCTATGGCTACACCTTC. It translates to CSVGGVPAYGYTF.